This TCR beta chain was observed in a study of CD8 T cells in ankylosing spondylitis. Each CDR3 protein is one row after TCRdb ran MiXCR on the 5' RACE reads. The table includes 250,000 or so distinct CDR3 sequences, around 10% detected once. This clonotype was observed many times. The germline V and J ends were trimmed by 10 bases and 2 bases, with 17 bases remaining between them. Per the germline V gene, CDR1 is PRHDT and CDR2 is FYEKMQ (reference sequence). The CDR3 has 14 amino acids. The gene calls are TRBV13 and TRBJ1-2, with a tentative D call TRBD1 (6 bases). The TCR comes from a male donor with ankylosing spondylitis or in good health (not recorded which). Sequencing was done on a sample of blood, either unsorted or a sorted T cell fraction (not recorded which). CDR3 region: CATQQGTKNYGYTF. CDR3 nucleotide sequence: TGTGCCACCCAGCAAGGGACAAAGAACTATGGCTACACCTTC.